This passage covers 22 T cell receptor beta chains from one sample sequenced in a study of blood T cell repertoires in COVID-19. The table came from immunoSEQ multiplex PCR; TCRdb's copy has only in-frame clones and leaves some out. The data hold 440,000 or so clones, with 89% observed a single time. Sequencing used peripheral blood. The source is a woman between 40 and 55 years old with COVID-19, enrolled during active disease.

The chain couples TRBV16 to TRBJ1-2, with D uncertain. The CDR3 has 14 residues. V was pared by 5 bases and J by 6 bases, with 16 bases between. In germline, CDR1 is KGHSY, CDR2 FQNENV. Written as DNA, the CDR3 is TGTGCCAGCAGCGAACGACAAATCTGGGATGGCTACACCTTC. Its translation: CASSERQIWDGYTF.

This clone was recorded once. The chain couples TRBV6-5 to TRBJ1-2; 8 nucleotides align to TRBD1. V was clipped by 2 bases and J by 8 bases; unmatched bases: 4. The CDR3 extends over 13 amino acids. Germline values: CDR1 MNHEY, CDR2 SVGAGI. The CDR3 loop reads CASSYDRGRGYTF. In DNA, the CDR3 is TGTGCCAGCAGTTACGACAGGGGTCGAGGCTACACCTTC.

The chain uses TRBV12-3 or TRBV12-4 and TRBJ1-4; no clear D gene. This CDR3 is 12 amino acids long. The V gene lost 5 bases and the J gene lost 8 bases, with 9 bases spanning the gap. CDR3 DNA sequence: TGTGCCAGCAGTATTAGAGGGGAAAAACTGTTTTTT. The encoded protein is CASSIRGEKLFF.

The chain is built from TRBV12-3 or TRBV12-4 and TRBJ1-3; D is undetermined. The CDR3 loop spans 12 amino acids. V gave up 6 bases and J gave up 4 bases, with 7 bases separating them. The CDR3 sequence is CASSPSGNTIYF. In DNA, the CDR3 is TGTGCCAGCAGCCCCTCCGGAAACACCATATATTTT.

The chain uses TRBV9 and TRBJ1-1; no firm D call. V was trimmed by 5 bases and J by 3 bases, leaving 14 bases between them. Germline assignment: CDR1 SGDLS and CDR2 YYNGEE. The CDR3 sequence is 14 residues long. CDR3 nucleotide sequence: TGTGCCAGCAGTCCCTTTAAAGGAGACACTGAAGCTTTCTTT. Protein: CASSPFKGDTEAFF.

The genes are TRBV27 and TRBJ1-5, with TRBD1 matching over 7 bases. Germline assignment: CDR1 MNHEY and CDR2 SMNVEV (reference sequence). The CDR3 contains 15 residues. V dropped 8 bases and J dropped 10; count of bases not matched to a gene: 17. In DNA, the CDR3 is TGTGCCAGCCGCGGGCCCGGGACAGAGGGTAGCCCCCAGCATTTT. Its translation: CASRGPGTEGSPQHF.

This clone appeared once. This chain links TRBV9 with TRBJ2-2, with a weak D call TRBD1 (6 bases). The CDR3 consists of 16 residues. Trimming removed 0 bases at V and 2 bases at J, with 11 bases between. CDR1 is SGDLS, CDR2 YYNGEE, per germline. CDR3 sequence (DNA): TGTGCCAGCAGCGTAGCCCCAGGGGTTAACACCGGGGAGCTGTTTTTT. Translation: CASSVAPGVNTGELFF. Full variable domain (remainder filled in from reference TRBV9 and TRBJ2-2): DSGVTQTPKHLITATGQRVTLRCSPRSGDLSVYWYQQSLDQGLQFLIQYYNGEERAKGNILERFSAQQFPDLHSELNLSSLELGDSALYFCASSVAPGVNTGELFFGEGSRLTVL.

CDR3 sequence (DNA): TGTGCCAGCAGTGAATTAGCAGGGAAAGAAGCTTTCTTT. It yields the protein CASSELAGKEAFF. V and J are TRBV25-1 and TRBJ1-1; TRBD1 might be the D (5 bases). This CDR3 spans 13 amino acids. V shed 1 base and J shed 8 bases, with 11 bases lying between them. Per the germline V gene, CDR1 is MGHDK and CDR2 is SYGVNS.

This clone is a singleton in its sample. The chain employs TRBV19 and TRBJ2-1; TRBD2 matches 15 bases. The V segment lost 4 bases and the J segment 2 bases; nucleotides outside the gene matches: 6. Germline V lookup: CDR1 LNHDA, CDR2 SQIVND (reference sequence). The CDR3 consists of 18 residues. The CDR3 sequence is CASSTGTSGGTAYNEQFF. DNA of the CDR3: TGTGCCAGTAGTACCGGGACTAGCGGGGGGACAGCCTACAATGAGCAGTTCTTC. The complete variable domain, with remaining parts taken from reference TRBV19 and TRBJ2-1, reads DGGITQSPKYLFRKEGQNVTLSCEQNLNHDAMYWYRQDPGQGLRLIYYSQIVNDFQKGDIAEGYSVSREKKESFPLTVTSAQKNPTAFYLCASSTGTSGGTAYNEQFFGPGTRLTVL.

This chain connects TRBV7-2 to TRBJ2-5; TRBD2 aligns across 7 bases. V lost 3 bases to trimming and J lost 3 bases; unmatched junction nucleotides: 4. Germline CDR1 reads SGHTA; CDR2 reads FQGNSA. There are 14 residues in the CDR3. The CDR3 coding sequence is TGTGCCAGCAGCTTCGGGGGAGGGGAAGAGACCCAGTACTTC. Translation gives CASSFGGGEETQYF.

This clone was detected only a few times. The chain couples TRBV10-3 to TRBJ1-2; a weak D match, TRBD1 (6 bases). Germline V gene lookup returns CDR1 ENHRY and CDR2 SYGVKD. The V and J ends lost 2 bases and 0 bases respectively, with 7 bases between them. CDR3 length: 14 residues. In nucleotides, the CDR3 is TGTGCCATCAGTGAGGGACAGTCTAACTATGGCTACACCTTC. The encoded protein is CAISEGQSNYGYTF.

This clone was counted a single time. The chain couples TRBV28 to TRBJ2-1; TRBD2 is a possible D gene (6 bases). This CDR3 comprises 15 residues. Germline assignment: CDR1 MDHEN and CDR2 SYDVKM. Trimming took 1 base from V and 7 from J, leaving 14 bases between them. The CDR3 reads CASSLLKVLANEQFF. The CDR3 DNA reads TGTGCCAGCAGTTTATTAAAGGTCCTAGCGAATGAGCAGTTCTTC.

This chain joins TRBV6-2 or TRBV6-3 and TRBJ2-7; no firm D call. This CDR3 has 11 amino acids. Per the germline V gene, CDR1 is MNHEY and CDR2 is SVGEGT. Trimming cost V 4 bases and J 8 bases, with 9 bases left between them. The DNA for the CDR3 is TGTGCCAGCAGTTCCCTCTATCAGCAGTACTTC. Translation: CASSSLYQQYF.

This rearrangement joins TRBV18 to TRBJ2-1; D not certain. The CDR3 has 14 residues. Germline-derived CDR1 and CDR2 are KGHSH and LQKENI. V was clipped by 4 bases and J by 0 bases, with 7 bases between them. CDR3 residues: CASSRLSSYNEQFF. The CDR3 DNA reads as TGTGCCAGCTCACGACTCAGCTCCTACAATGAGCAGTTCTTC.

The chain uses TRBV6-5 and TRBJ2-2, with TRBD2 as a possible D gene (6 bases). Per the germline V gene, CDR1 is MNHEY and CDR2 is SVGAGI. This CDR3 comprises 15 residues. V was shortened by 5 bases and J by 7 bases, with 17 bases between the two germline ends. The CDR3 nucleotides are TGTGCCAGCAGTCCCACCCCCGGGGGAGGCGGGGAGCTGTTTTTT. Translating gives CASSPTPGGGGELFF.

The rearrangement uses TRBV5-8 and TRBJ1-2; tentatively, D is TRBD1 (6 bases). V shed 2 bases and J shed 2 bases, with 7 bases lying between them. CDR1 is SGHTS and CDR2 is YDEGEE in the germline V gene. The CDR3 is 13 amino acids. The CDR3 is CASSLQGNYGYTF. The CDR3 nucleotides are TGTGCCAGCAGCTTACAGGGAAACTATGGCTACACCTTC.

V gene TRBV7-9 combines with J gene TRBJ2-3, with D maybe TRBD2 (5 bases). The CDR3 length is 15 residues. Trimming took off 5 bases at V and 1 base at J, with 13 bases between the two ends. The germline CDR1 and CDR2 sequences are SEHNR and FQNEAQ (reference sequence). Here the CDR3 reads CASSPGLGGTDTQYF. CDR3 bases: TGTGCCAGCAGCCCCGGCCTGGGAGGCACAGATACGCAGTATTTT. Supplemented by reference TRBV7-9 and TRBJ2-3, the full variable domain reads DTGVSQNPRHKITKRGQNVTFRCDPISEHNRLYWYRQTLGQGPEFLTYFQNEAQLEKSRLLSDRFSAERPKGSFSTLEIQRTEQGDSAMYLCASSPGLGGTDTQYFGPGTRLTVL.

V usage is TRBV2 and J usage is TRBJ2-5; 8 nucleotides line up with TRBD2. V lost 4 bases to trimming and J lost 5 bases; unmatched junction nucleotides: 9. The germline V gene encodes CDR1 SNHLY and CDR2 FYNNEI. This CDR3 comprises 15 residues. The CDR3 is CASSVRTSGWETQYF. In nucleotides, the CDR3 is TGTGCCAGCAGTGTGAGAACTAGCGGATGGGAGACCCAGTACTTC.

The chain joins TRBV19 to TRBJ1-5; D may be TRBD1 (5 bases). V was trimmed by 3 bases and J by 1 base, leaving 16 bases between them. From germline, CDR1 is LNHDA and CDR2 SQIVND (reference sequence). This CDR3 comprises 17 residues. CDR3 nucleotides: TGTGCCAGTAGTATGACAGCACCGACTTGGAGCAATCAGCCCCAGCATTTT. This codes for CASSMTAPTWSNQPQHF. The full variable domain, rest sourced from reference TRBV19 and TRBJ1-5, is DGGITQSPKYLFRKEGQNVTLSCEQNLNHDAMYWYRQDPGQGLRLIYYSQIVNDFQKGDIAEGYSVSREKKESFPLTVTSAQKNPTAFYLCASSMTAPTWSNQPQHFGDGTRLSIL.

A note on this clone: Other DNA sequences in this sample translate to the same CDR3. In DNA, the CDR3 is TGTGCCAGCAGCTTGGGGCAGGGGGTGAATCAGCCCCAGCATTTT. Amino acids: CASSLGQGVNQPQHF. The V gene is TRBV5-6, the J gene TRBJ1-5; 7 nucleotides align to TRBD1. The CDR3 has 15 amino acids. Trimming took 0 bases from V and 4 from J; bases not matched to a gene: 4. Per germline, CDR1 SGHDT and CDR2 YYEEEE.

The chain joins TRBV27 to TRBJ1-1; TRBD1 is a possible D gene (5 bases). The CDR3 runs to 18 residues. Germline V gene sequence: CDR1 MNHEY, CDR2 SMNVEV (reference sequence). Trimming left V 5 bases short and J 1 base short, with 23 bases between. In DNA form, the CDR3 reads TGTGCCAGCAGTCCACGACTCTACAGGAGGGCATGGAACACTGAAGCTTTCTTT. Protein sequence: CASSPRLYRRAWNTEAFF.

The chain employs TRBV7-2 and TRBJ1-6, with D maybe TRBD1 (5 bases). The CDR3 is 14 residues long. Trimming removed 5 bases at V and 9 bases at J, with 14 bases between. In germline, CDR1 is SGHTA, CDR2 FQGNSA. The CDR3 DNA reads TGTGCCAGCAGCACCGAAGGGGATCTTTCACCCCTCCACTTT. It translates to CASSTEGDLSPLHF.